A selection of T cell receptor beta chains follows, all from one sample in a study of cytomegalovirus exposure and HLA in healthy donors. Only in-frame clones appear in the TCRdb table, and some are missing; sequencing was by immunoSEQ multiplex PCR. The profile shows about 120,000 clones, roughly four fifths of them singletons. The sequenced sample was PBMCs. Every receptor here comes from a woman aged 18-29 years in good health and CMV-seronegative. The CDR3 runs from the conserved cysteine through the conserved F or W. D genes are given only for firm matches. Some rows mark clone size as missing; the rest say once, few, many or name a class of expanded clone.

>TRBV29-1|NA|TRBD1|TRBJ1-2|19
TGCAGCGTCCTTACCCCCCGGGACAGAGGCTTGGGGGGCCGTTATGGCTACACCTTC
CSVLTPRDRGLGGRYGYTF
>TRBV6-1|once|TRBD1|TRBJ1-2|18
TGTGCCAGCAGTGTTCGCTATGGGACAGGGTTTGAAAGCTATGGCTACACCTTC
CASSVRYGTGFESYGYTF
>TRBV19|NA|TRBD1|TRBJ1-1|13
TGTGCCAGTAGAGGGACAGGGTACACTGAAGCTTTCTTT
CASRGTGYTEAFF
>TRBV6-1|NA|TRBD1|TRBJ1-5|15
TGTGCCAGCAGTGACCCTGGGACAGGGTATCAGCCCCAGCATTTT
CASSDPGTGYQPQHF
>TRBV7-9|NA|TRBD1|TRBJ1-2|14
TGTGCCAGCAGCCCCCCCCGGGACAGGGGTGGCTACACCTTC
CASSPPRDRGGYTF
>TRBV30|once|NA|TRBJ2-3|12
TGTGCCTGGAGTGCTTTGACAGATACGCAGTATTTT
CAWSALTDTQYF
>TRBV9|NA|NA|TRBJ2-7|13
TGTGCCAGCAGCGTGACCGATGACTACGAGCAGTACTTC
CASSVTDDYEQYF
>TRBV5-7|NA|NA|TRBJ2-2|17
TGTGCCAGCAGTTTGGAAACGGGACTCTCGAACACCGGGGAGCTGTTTTTT
CASSLETGLSNTGELFF
>TRBV19|NA|TRBD2|TRBJ2-7|13
TGTGCCAGTAGTAAATCGACTAGCGGGCGACTATTCTTC
CASSKSTSGRLFF
>TRBV5-5|NA|TRBD1|TRBJ2-7|13
TGTGCCAGCAGCGGCGGGACAGGGTACGAGCAGTACTTC
CASSGGTGYEQYF
>TRBV2|NA|NA|TRBJ1-1|10
TGTGCCAGCGGAGGGGTAGAAGCTTTCTTT
CASGGVEAFF
>TRBV2|NA|TRBD2|TRBJ2-7|13
TGTGCCAGCTGGTCTAGCGGATCCTACGAGCAGTACTTC
CASWSSGSYEQYF
>TRBV4-3|few|TRBD1|TRBJ1-2|16
TGCGCCAGCAGCCAAGAAGGACAGGGGATTAACTATGGCTACACCTTC
CASSQEGQGINYGYTF
>TRBV5-6|NA|NA|TRBJ2-7|13
TGTGCCAGCAGTTACAGGGAGTGGAACGAGCAGTACTTC
CASSYREWNEQYF
>TRBV2|NA|TRBD2|TRBJ2-1|16
TGTGCCAGCAGGGGGACTAGCGGGAGCTCCTACAATGAGCAGTTCTTC
CASRGTSGSSYNEQFF
>TRBV7-9|few|TRBD1|TRBJ2-7|15
TGTGCCAGCAGCTTTACCCGACCGGGACAGCAAGAGCAGTACTTC
CASSFTRPGQQEQYF
>TRBV5-1|NA|NA|TRBJ1-1|14
TGCGCCAGCAGCTTGGTGAAGCCGAACACTGAAGCTTTCTTT
CASSLVKPNTEAFF
>TRBV5-4|NA|NA|TRBJ2-2|14
TGTGCCAGCAGCTCCCAGGGGGAGGCCGGGGAGCTGTTTTTT
CASSSQGEAGELFF
>TRBV21-1|NA|NA|TRBJ1-1|17
TGTGCCAGAGGGGCGGGGGCGGCCGGAGGGCAGAACACTGAAGCTTTCTTT
CARGAGAAGGQNTEAFF
>TRBV7-2|NA|TRBD1|TRBJ1-5|15
TGTGCCAGCAGCCCCGAGACAGGGGGCTATCAGCCCCAGCATTTT
CASSPETGGYQPQHF
>TRBV9|NA|NA|TRBJ1-3|14
TGTGCCAGCCACCTCTCGGGTGTGGGAAACACCATATATTTT
CASHLSGVGNTIYF
>TRBV6-5|NA|NA|TRBJ1-5|15
TGTGCCAGCAGAAGAGACAGATATAGCAATCAGCCCCAGCATTTT
CASRRDRYSNQPQHF
>TRBV19|NA|TRBD2|TRBJ2-1|15
TGTGCCAGTAGTATAGGGGCGGGAGCCTACAATGAGCAGTTCTTC
CASSIGAGAYNEQFF
>TRBV6-5|NA|NA|TRBJ1-2|14
TGTGCCAGCAGTTGGGGCAGGGGTCGTTATGGCTACACCTTC
CASSWGRGRYGYTF
>TRBV5-4|NA|NA|TRBJ2-7|13
TGTGCCAGCAGCTCAGGACAGAACTACGAGCAGTACTTC
CASSSGQNYEQYF
>TRBV6-1|NA|TRBD1|TRBJ2-2|15
TGTGCCAGCAGTGAGCGGACAGGGGACCCCGGGGAGCTGTTTTTT
CASSERTGDPGELFF
>TRBV29-1|NA|NA|TRBJ2-5|14
TGCAGCTTCGTTCCCCTGGCTAGTCAAGAGACCCAGTACTTC
CSFVPLASQETQYF
>TRBV5-3|NA|TRBD1|TRBJ1-1|17
TGTGCCAGAAGCCTTACACGGGACAGTGTTGCGAACACTGAAGCTTTCTTT
CARSLTRDSVANTEAFF
>TRBV10-1|NA|TRBD2|TRBJ2-1|21
TGCGCCAGCAGTGAGTCGGGGGACGGGAGGACGTTCCCACGAGCCTACAATGAGCAGTTCTTC
CASSESGDGRTFPRAYNEQFF